A single sample gave rise to the 2 T cell receptor beta chains below, sequenced in a study of T cell responses to AZD1222 COVID-19 vaccine. Sequencing was performed with immunoSEQ multiplex PCR; in TCRdb, only in-frame clones are kept and a portion is missing. The sample lists about 77,000 clones; 80% to 95% were seen once. Specimen: peripheral blood, collected 28 days after the second AZD1222 dose. The receptors shown here come from an adult who received the AZD1222 COVID-19 vaccine.

J is TRBJ1-2 and V is TRBV28; D gene ambiguous. The CDR3 runs 14 residues. CDR1 and CDR2 from the germline V gene are MDHEN and SYDVKM. Trimming removed 4 bases from V and 4 bases from J, with 13 bases in between. The DNA for the CDR3 is TGTGCCAGCAGTTCAGCCGGCAAGGTCTATGGCTACACCTTC. Protein product: CASSSAGKVYGYTF.

This chain links TRBV6-5 with TRBJ2-1, with no clear D. This CDR3 spans 12 amino acids. Germline loops: CDR1 MNHEY, CDR2 SVGAGI. Trimming took 2 bases from V and 6 from J, leaving 5 bases between them. CDR3 in amino acids: CASSYGPNEQFF. CDR3 bases: TGTGCCAGCAGTTACGGCCCCAATGAGCAGTTCTTC.